A selection of T cell receptor beta chains follows, all from one sample in a study of blood T cell repertoires in COVID-19. Sequencing was performed with immunoSEQ multiplex PCR; in TCRdb, only in-frame clones are kept and a portion is missing. The table shows under 60,000 clones, with around 79% occurring only once. Sequencing was carried out using peripheral blood. These receptors were taken from a human donor with active or convalescent COVID-19. The donor label of this sample is uncertain. Both conserved end residues are part of each CDR3. D genes are given only for firm matches. Clone size appears in some rows only: once, few, many, or a class for an expanded clone.

TRBJ1-2 TRBV28 . . CASSLGAGGYGYTF TGTGCCAGCAGTTTAGGCGCGGGTGGGTATGGCTACACCTTC
TRBJ2-5 TRBV24-1 . . CATGRRETQYF TGTGCCACGGGGAGGAGAGAGACCCAGTACTTC
TRBJ2-7 TRBV4-3 . . CASSQDSAGGGYEQYF TGCGCCAGCAGCCAAGATTCAGCAGGGGGAGGCTACGAGCAGTACTTC
TRBJ2-7 TRBV3-1/TRBV3-2 TRBD1 . CASSQGQGMILREQYF TGTGCCAGCAGCCAAGGACAGGGGATGATTTTACGGGAGCAGTACTTC
TRBJ1-2 TRBV11-2 TRBD1 . CASTGSGGGIYGYTF TGTGCCAGCACCGGGTCAGGGGGCGGTATCTATGGCTACACCTTC
TRBJ1-2 TRBV6-2/TRBV6-3 . . CASSRLLGGYTF TGTGCCAGCAGTCGACTACTTGGGGGCTACACCTTC
TRBJ2-7 TRBV20-1 . . CSAKSGHEQYF TGCAGTGCTAAGTCAGGCCACGAGCAGTACTTC
TRBJ1-4 TRBV14 TRBD1 . CASSHLLPGQALFNEKLFF TGTGCCAGCAGCCACCTCCTACCGGGACAGGCCCTCTTTAATGAAAAACTGTTTTTT
TRBJ1-3 TRBV6-5 . few CASRPTGNTIYF TGTGCCAGCAGACCTACCGGAAACACCATATATTTT
TRBJ2-6 TRBV7-8 . . CASSRRDSGANVLTF TGTGCCAGCAGCCGTCGGGACTCTGGGGCCAACGTCCTGACTTTC
TRBJ1-2 TRBV4-3 TRBD1 few CASSQGSTGGNYGYTF TGCGCCAGCAGCCAAGGTTCGACAGGGGGCAACTATGGCTACACCTTC
TRBJ1-3 TRBV7-2 . . CASSLFRADGNTIYF TGTGCCAGCAGCTTATTCAGGGCTGATGGAAACACCATATATTTT
TRBJ2-7 TRBV14 TRBD2 . CASSWSSGRAISYEQYF TGTGCCAGCAGCTGGTCTAGCGGGAGGGCCATCTCCTACGAGCAGTACTTC
TRBJ2-7 TRBV3-1/TRBV3-2 TRBD2 . CASSPSGGGSYEQYF TGTGCCAGCAGCCCATCGGGGGGGGGATCCTACGAGCAGTACTTC
TRBJ2-6 TRBV7-9 . many CASSPKIRDSPSGANVLTF TGTGCCAGCAGCCCTAAGATACGGGATTCCCCCTCTGGGGCCAACGTCCTGACTTTC
TRBJ1-2 TRBV27 TRBD1 . CASSLTGANYGYTF TGTGCCAGCAGTCTGACAGGGGCGAACTATGGCTACACCTTC
TRBJ2-7 TRBV7-2 . . CASSAYPGQSLITSYEQYF TGTGCCAGCAGCGCATATCCAGGACAGTCCCTTATTACCTCCTACGAGCAGTACTTC
TRBJ2-1 TRBV4-1 TRBD1 . CASSGQQGAGKQFF TGCGCCAGCAGCGGGCAGCAGGGGGCTGGCAAGCAGTTCTTC
TRBJ2-3 TRBV10-3 TRBD2 . CAITSRTSGEDTQYF TGTGCCATCACTTCAAGGACTAGCGGGGAAGATACGCAGTATTTT
TRBJ1-4 TRBV6-5 . . CASNHRTADEKLFF TGTGCCAGCAACCACAGGACAGCTGATGAAAAACTGTTTTTT
TRBJ2-7 TRBV21-1 . few CASSECGLAVPPDEQYF TGTGCCAGCAGCGAATGCGGACTAGCGGTCCCTCCTGACGAGCAGTACTTC
TRBJ1-1 TRBV25-1 . . CASSSHGERKDTEAFF TGTGCCAGCAGTAGTCACGGGGAGAGGAAGGACACTGAAGCTTTCTTT
TRBJ1-2 TRBV28 TRBD1 . CASSTKQGNYGYTF TGTGCCAGCAGTACTAAACAGGGGAACTATGGCTACACCTTC
TRBJ1-4 TRBV6-4 TRBD1 . CASTMTGNNEKLFF TGTGCCAGCACTATGACAGGGAATAATGAAAAACTGTTTTTT
TRBJ2-3 TRBV5-1 . . CASSLAPSNTDTQYF TGCGCCAGCAGCTTGGCCCCTAGTAACACAGATACGCAGTATTTT
TRBJ1-2 TRBV6-5 TRBD1 . CASSRTGDYGYTF TGTGCCAGCAGCAGGACAGGGGACTATGGCTACACCTTC
TRBJ2-5 TRBV24-1 . few CATSVSLAKDETQYF TGTGCCACCAGTGTTTCTCTAGCGAAGGATGAGACCCAGTACTTC
TRBJ2-1 TRBV28 TRBD2 . CASSGGLAGVGEQFF TGTGCCAGCAGTGGGGGACTAGCGGGAGTCGGTGAGCAGTTCTTC
TRBJ2-3 TRBV10-3 TRBD1 . CAIRDAGTGNGRDTQYF TGTGCCATCAGGGACGCCGGGACAGGGAATGGCCGAGATACGCAGTATTTT
TRBJ2-7 TRBV27 TRBD2 once CASSLSLAGSYEQYF TGTGCCAGCAGTTTATCCCTAGCGGGATCCTACGAGCAGTACTTC
TRBJ2-1 TRBV5-5 TRBD2 once CASSLAVFREGYNEQFF TGTGCCAGCAGCTTGGCCGTTTTCCGGGAGGGTTACAATGAGCAGTTCTTC
TRBJ1-1 TRBV4-2 . few CASSQEEGVGTEAFF TGTGCCAGCAGCCAAGAGGAGGGCGTCGGCACTGAAGCTTTCTTT
TRBJ1-6 TRBV9 TRBD1 few CASSGGQYNSPLHF TGTGCCAGCAGCGGGGGACAGTATAATTCACCCCTCCACTTT
TRBJ2-4 TRBV19 . . CASSMRATERIAKNIQYF TGTGCCAGTAGTATGAGGGCTACGGAGCGGATAGCCAAAAACATTCAGTACTTC
TRBJ1-2 TRBV27 . once CASSLSEGRDYGYTF TGTGCCAGCAGTTTATCGGAGGGCAGGGACTATGGCTACACCTTC
TRBJ2-5 TRBV2 . . CASSYGGRQETQYF TGTGCCAGCAGTTACGGGGGAAGACAAGAGACCCAGTACTTC
TRBJ2-1 TRBV4-1 . . CASSQDRGGEQFF TGCGCCAGCAGCCAAGATAGGGGGGGAGAGCAGTTCTTC
TRBJ2-2 TRBV10-1 TRBD2 . CASTLAGGWPGELFF TGCGCCAGCACTCTAGCGGGAGGGTGGCCCGGGGAGCTGTTTTTT
TRBJ1-2 TRBV7-2 . . CASSSDRGNYGYTF TGTGCCAGCAGCTCGGACCGAGGGAACTATGGCTACACCTTC
TRBJ1-4 TRBV18 TRBD1 . CASSKSRIGTGGLGEKLFF TGTGCCAGCTCGAAAAGCCGGATCGGGACAGGGGGACTTGGGGAAAAACTGTTTTTT
TRBJ2-5 TRBV7-3 . . CASSPSGGRETQYF TGTGCCAGCAGCCCTTCCGGGGGGCGGGAGACCCAGTACTTC